The clone carrying this TCR beta chain occurred a few times. These data belong to a study of blood T cell repertoires in COVID-19. Germline V gene sequence: CDR1 LGHDT, CDR2 YNNKEL (reference sequence). CDR3 length equals 13 residues. V was trimmed by 5 bases and J by 7 bases, leaving 12 bases between them. Methods used by the authors: Using reference gene primer amplification, nucleated cell counts were estimated. Generated by immunoSEQ multiplex PCR, the TCRdb table keeps only in-frame clones and is missing some. V and J calls and clone size are given by that table; D and trimming were obtained from the DNA. The sample carries 140,000 to 150,000 clones, about 90% recorded once.

The source of this sequence is a man in his fifties or sixties with active or convalescent COVID-19. The V and J genes are TRBV3-1 (or the pseudogene TRBV3-2) and TRBJ1-5; no firm D call. Sequencing was carried out using peripheral blood. DNA for the CDR3: TGTGCCAGCAGCTTGGGAGACAAACAGCCCCAGCATTTT. Its translation is CASSLGDKQPQHF.